Listed below are T cell receptor beta chains from one sample, sequenced in a study of CD8+ T cells in alopecia areata. Some clones are missing from TCRdb's copy, which holds only in-frame ones; the method was immunoSEQ multiplex PCR. The sample shows some 95,000 clones, roughly 47% of them seen only once. The sequencing here drew on CD8+ T cells sorted from blood, taken at week 24, from a patient treated with tofacitinib. The receptors originated from a human donor with alopecia areata. Both conserved end residues are part of each CDR3. The D gene is left open where the match is weak. Clone size is given for some rows only: seen once, a few or many times, or a class if the clone is expanded.

V gene: TRBV30
clone size: .
D gene: .
J gene: TRBJ2-1
CDR3 DNA: TGTGCCTGGAGTGTACTCCCCCACAATGAGCAGTTCTTC
CDR3 protein: CAWSVLPHNEQFF

V gene: TRBV5-1
clone size: few
D gene: .
J gene: TRBJ2-7
CDR3 DNA: TGCGCCAGCAGCTTGCTGGGTACTTCCTACGAGCAGTACTTC
CDR3 protein: CASSLLGTSYEQYF

V gene: TRBV11-2
clone size: large
D gene: .
J gene: TRBJ2-7
CDR3 DNA: TGTGCCAGCAGCTTAGCAACAATCTACGAGCAGTACTTC
CDR3 protein: CASSLATIYEQYF

V gene: TRBV29-1
clone size: few
D gene: .
J gene: TRBJ2-7
CDR3 DNA: TGCAGCGTTGAGGTCAGGGGAACCTACGAGCAGTACTTC
CDR3 protein: CSVEVRGTYEQYF

V gene: TRBV29-1
clone size: many
D gene: .
J gene: TRBJ2-7
CDR3 DNA: TGCAGCGTTGAAGGCTCGGTTACCTACGAGCAGTACTTC
CDR3 protein: CSVEGSVTYEQYF

V gene: TRBV5-1
clone size: .
D gene: TRBD1
J gene: TRBJ2-7
CDR3 DNA: TGCGCCAGCAGCTTCAACGGACAGGGGTACGAGCAGTACTTC
CDR3 protein: CASSFNGQGYEQYF

V gene: TRBV15
clone size: .
D gene: .
J gene: TRBJ1-5
CDR3 DNA: TGTGCCACCGGGGAGGGGGACAATCAGCCCCAGCATTTT
CDR3 protein: CATGEGDNQPQHF

V gene: TRBV30
clone size: .
D gene: .
J gene: TRBJ2-7
CDR3 DNA: TGTGCCTGGGTTGTGGGGGGCCGCGAGCAGTACTTC
CDR3 protein: CAWVVGGREQYF

V gene: TRBV6-1
clone size: few
D gene: TRBD2
J gene: TRBJ2-7
CDR3 DNA: TGTGCCAGCAGTCCCGGGACTAGCTCCTACGAGCAGTACTTC
CDR3 protein: CASSPGTSSYEQYF

V gene: TRBV7-9
clone size: few
D gene: .
J gene: TRBJ2-2
CDR3 DNA: TGTGCCAGCAGCTTAGCCGGGCCCAGCCCCGGGGAGCTGTTTTTT
CDR3 protein: CASSLAGPSPGELFF

V gene: TRBV13
clone size: few
D gene: .
J gene: TRBJ2-6
CDR3 DNA: TGTGCCAGCATCGAATCTGGGGCCAACGTCCTGACTTTC
CDR3 protein: CASIESGANVLTF

V gene: TRBV25-1
clone size: .
D gene: .
J gene: TRBJ2-7
CDR3 DNA: TGTGCCAGCAGTGATTTTGGTTTCTACGAGCAGTACTTC
CDR3 protein: CASSDFGFYEQYF

V gene: TRBV29-1
clone size: .
D gene: .
J gene: TRBJ2-2
CDR3 DNA: TGCAGCGTTGAAGATGCCGGGCGGAACTCGATCACCGGGGAGCTGTTTTTT
CDR3 protein: CSVEDAGRNSITGELFF

V gene: TRBV30
clone size: .
D gene: .
J gene: TRBJ2-7
CDR3 DNA: TGTGCCTGGAGTGTAGAGGCCAACTCCTACGAGCAGTACTTC
CDR3 protein: CAWSVEANSYEQYF

V gene: TRBV4-3
clone size: few
D gene: TRBD2
J gene: TRBJ2-7
CDR3 DNA: TGCGCCAGCAGCCAAGAACAGCGGGAGTCGGACGAGCAGTACTTC
CDR3 protein: CASSQEQRESDEQYF

V gene: TRBV9
clone size: .
D gene: .
J gene: TRBJ2-1
CDR3 DNA: TGTGCCAGCAGCGGGGCGGGGAGACTTGAGCAGTTCTTC
CDR3 protein: CASSGAGRLEQFF

V gene: TRBV2
clone size: .
D gene: .
J gene: TRBJ2-3
CDR3 DNA: TGTGCCAGCAGAGCCATCCAAGATACGCAGTATTTT
CDR3 protein: CASRAIQDTQYF

V gene: TRBV16
clone size: many
D gene: .
J gene: TRBJ1-5
CDR3 DNA: TGTGCCTCAGGCGGGGGCCTGAGTCAGCCCCAGCATTTT
CDR3 protein: CASGGGLSQPQHF

V gene: TRBV11-2
clone size: .
D gene: .
J gene: TRBJ2-7
CDR3 DNA: TGTGCCAGCAACTACGGGAGTCACGAGCAGTACTTC
CDR3 protein: CASNYGSHEQYF

V gene: TRBV7-9
clone size: .
D gene: .
J gene: TRBJ1-1
CDR3 DNA: TGTGCCAGCAGCTTAGAGTCGAACACTGAAGCTTTCTTT
CDR3 protein: CASSLESNTEAFF

V gene: TRBV29-1
clone size: .
D gene: .
J gene: TRBJ2-4
CDR3 DNA: TGCAGCGTTGGTCTAAACATTCAGTACTTC
CDR3 protein: CSVGLNIQYF

V gene: TRBV15
clone size: .
D gene: .
J gene: TRBJ2-7
CDR3 DNA: TGTGCCACCAGCAGAGGTGGACAGCTACCCAACATCTACGAGCAGTACTTC
CDR3 protein: CATSRGGQLPNIYEQYF

V gene: TRBV28
clone size: many
D gene: .
J gene: TRBJ2-3
CDR3 DNA: TGTGCCAGCAGTTTATGGATGGGGGCGACCACAGATACGCAGTATTTT
CDR3 protein: CASSLWMGATTDTQYF

V gene: TRBV4-1
clone size: few
D gene: TRBD2
J gene: TRBJ2-2
CDR3 DNA: TGCGCCAGCAGCCTAGGAGCGGGAGGTGAGGGCACCGGGGAGCTGTTTTTT
CDR3 protein: CASSLGAGGEGTGELFF

V gene: TRBV4-1
clone size: .
D gene: .
J gene: TRBJ2-6
CDR3 DNA: TGCGCCAGCAGCCAAGTATCGGGGGCCAACGTCCTGACTTTC
CDR3 protein: CASSQVSGANVLTF

V gene: TRBV6-5
clone size: .
D gene: TRBD2
J gene: TRBJ2-7
CDR3 DNA: TGTGCCAGCAGTTACGCGGGAGGGCCCGCGGGGGAGCAGTACTTC
CDR3 protein: CASSYAGGPAGEQYF

V gene: TRBV19
clone size: few
D gene: .
J gene: TRBJ1-1
CDR3 DNA: TGTGCCAGTAGTCTAGGGCCTGGCGTCAATGAAGCTTTCTTT
CDR3 protein: CASSLGPGVNEAFF

V gene: TRBV11-2
clone size: .
D gene: .
J gene: TRBJ1-1
CDR3 DNA: TGTGCCAGCAGCGAACAGATCACTGAAGCTTTCTTT
CDR3 protein: CASSEQITEAFF

V gene: TRBV9
clone size: .
D gene: .
J gene: TRBJ2-7
CDR3 DNA: TGTGCCAGCAGCCCAGGACAGATAACCTACGAGCAGTACTTC
CDR3 protein: CASSPGQITYEQYF

V gene: TRBV7-9
clone size: few
D gene: TRBD2
J gene: TRBJ2-7
CDR3 DNA: TGTGCCAGCAGCCGTGCCACTAGCGGGATCACCTACGAGCAGTACTTC
CDR3 protein: CASSRATSGITYEQYF

V gene: TRBV11-2
clone size: many
D gene: .
J gene: TRBJ2-3
CDR3 DNA: TGTGCCAGCAGCTTACATAGCACAGATACGCAGTATTTT
CDR3 protein: CASSLHSTDTQYF

V gene: TRBV30
clone size: .
D gene: .
J gene: TRBJ1-5
CDR3 DNA: TGTGCCTGGAGTGTAGGAGTGGTAAATCAGCCCCAGCATTTT
CDR3 protein: CAWSVGVVNQPQHF

V gene: TRBV19
clone size: few
D gene: .
J gene: TRBJ2-1
CDR3 DNA: TGTGCCAGTACCCCATTGGGGCCTTCATACAATGAGCAGTTCTTC
CDR3 protein: CASTPLGPSYNEQFF

V gene: TRBV7-3
clone size: once
D gene: .
J gene: TRBJ2-5
CDR3 DNA: TGTGCCAGCAGCCGGACAGTACAAGAGACCCAGTACTTC
CDR3 protein: CASSRTVQETQYF